This is a list of T cell receptor beta chains from one sample in a study of CD8 T cells in Susac syndrome. From the immunoSEQ multiplex PCR reads, TCRdb called clonotypes with MiXCR, one entry per CDR3 protein. The table shows about 190,000 distinct CDR3 sequences, with approximately 93% occurring only once. Sequences were obtained from CD4+ T cells from PBMCs. The receptor set was obtained from a human donor in good health. Each CDR3 is given with its conserved first and last residue. Fields, in order: D gene, V gene, clone size, J gene, CDR3 protein, CDR3 DNA. D genes are given only for firm matches. Rows may omit the clone size; those that give it use once, few, many or a size class.

TRBD1	TRBV7-9	NA	TRBJ2-2	CASTGGQGGAGELFF	TGTGCCAGCACCGGAGGACAGGGCGGCGCCGGGGAGCTGTTTTTT
TRBD1	TRBV5-1	NA	TRBJ2-5	CASSGGQGTETQYF	TGCGCCAGCAGCGGCGGACAGGGGACGGAGACCCAGTACTTC
NA	TRBV5-6	once	TRBJ2-3	CASSLMDRPTDTQYF	TGTGCCAGCAGCTTGATGGACCGCCCCACAGATACGCAGTATTTT
TRBD2	TRBV3-1	NA	TRBJ2-3	CASSQDPSLAGARTDTQYF	TGTGCCAGCAGCCAAGATCCCTCCCTAGCGGGGGCCCGCACAGATACGCAGTATTTT
TRBD1	TRBV29-1	NA	TRBJ2-4	CSVDSTGGGRNIQYF	TGCAGCGTTGATTCGACAGGGGGAGGAAGGAACATTCAGTACTTC
TRBD1	TRBV11-2	NA	TRBJ2-1	CASSFGLGGLGYNEQFF	TGTGCCAGCAGCTTCGGTCTAGGGGGCTTAGGCTACAATGAGCAGTTCTTC
NA	TRBV29-1	NA	TRBJ2-3	CSVQSDTQYF	TGCAGCGTGCAGTCAGATACGCAGTATTTT
NA	TRBV7-2	NA	TRBJ1-1	CASSHYVPEAFF	TGTGCCAGCAGCCATTACGTTCCTGAAGCTTTCTTT
NA	TRBV4-2	NA	TRBJ2-3	CASSQATLGESTDTQYF	TGTGCCAGCAGCCAAGCCACCCTCGGGGAGAGCACAGATACGCAGTATTTT
NA	TRBV20-1	NA	TRBJ1-5	CSARARGDGGQPQHF	TGCAGTGCTAGGGCCCGGGGGGACGGGGGGCAGCCCCAGCATTTT
TRBD1	TRBV5-1	NA	TRBJ1-5	CASSLDGTGTSQPQHF	TGCGCCAGCAGCTTGGACGGGACAGGGACGTCGCAGCCCCAGCATTTT
TRBD1	TRBV28	NA	TRBJ1-3	CATTSLLDRGRKTAGNTIYF	TGTGCCACCACCTCCCTCCTGGACAGGGGGCGAAAGACGGCTGGAAACACCATATATTTT
NA	TRBV19	NA	TRBJ1-5	CASIAPRPQPQHF	TGTGCCAGTATCGCCCCCAGGCCCCAGCCCCAGCATTTT
TRBD2	TRBV30	NA	TRBJ2-5	CAWASGGAEETQYF	TGTGCCTGGGCTAGCGGGGGGGCCGAAGAGACCCAGTACTTC
NA	TRBV5-1	NA	TRBJ1-2	CASFDSLLRGYTF	TGCGCCAGCTTCGACAGTCTCCTACGGGGCTACACCTTC
NA	TRBV12-3/TRBV12-4	NA	TRBJ1-5	CASSLASHSNQPQHF	TGTGCCAGCAGTTTAGCCAGCCATAGCAATCAGCCCCAGCATTTT
TRBD2	TRBV12-3/TRBV12-4	NA	TRBJ2-7	CASSLSGGHEQYF	TGTGCCAGCAGTTTAAGCGGGGGTCACGAGCAGTACTTC
NA	TRBV20-1	NA	TRBJ2-3	CSVDLDTQYF	TGCAGTGTTGACTTAGATACGCAGTATTTT
NA	TRBV3-1	NA	TRBJ2-1	CASSRVAYNEQFF	TGTGCCAGCAGCCGAGTAGCCTACAATGAGCAGTTCTTC
TRBD2	TRBV28	NA	TRBJ2-1	CASSLSGGEYNEQFF	TGTGCCAGCAGTTTATCCGGGGGGGAATACAATGAGCAGTTCTTC
NA	TRBV19	NA	TRBJ1-1	CASGIRGGTEAFF	TGTGCCAGTGGAATCAGGGGTGGTACTGAAGCTTTCTTT
NA	TRBV5-1	NA	TRBJ1-6	CASSLEGSSYNSPLHF	TGCGCCAGCAGCTTGGAGGGGAGCTCCTATAATTCACCCCTCCACTTT
TRBD2	TRBV6-6	NA	TRBJ2-5	CASRAGGGETQYF	TGTGCCTCACGAGCGGGGGGAGGAGAGACCCAGTACTTC
NA	TRBV7-9	NA	TRBJ1-5	CASSLERAGQPQHF	TGTGCCAGCAGCTTAGAGAGGGCAGGCCAGCCCCAGCATTTT
NA	TRBV19	NA	TRBJ2-7	CASSIAGASEQYF	TGTGCCAGTAGTATAGCTGGGGCCTCGGAGCAGTACTTC
TRBD2	TRBV28	NA	TRBJ2-5	CASIAGGLGETQYF	TGTGCCAGTATAGCGGGGGGGCTCGGAGAGACCCAGTACTTC
NA	TRBV3-1	NA	TRBJ2-5	CASSPPVARGTQYF	TGTGCCAGCAGCCCCCCCGTAGCCCGGGGGACCCAGTACTTC
NA	TRBV2	NA	TRBJ1-2	CASRGTGLWGYTF	TGTGCCAGCAGGGGGACTGGGCTATGGGGCTACACCTTC
NA	TRBV28	NA	TRBJ2-7	CASSLKGLPNEQYF	TGTGCCAGCAGTTTAAAGGGACTCCCGAATGAGCAGTACTTC
NA	TRBV6-5	NA	TRBJ1-4	CASSYSTGVNEKLFF	TGTGCCAGCAGTTACTCTACGGGGGTCAATGAAAAACTGTTTTTT
NA	TRBV29-1	NA	TRBJ1-1	CSALGQVTAMNTEAFF	TGCAGCGCCCTTGGCCAGGTGACAGCAATGAACACTGAAGCTTTCTTT
NA	TRBV4-3	NA	TRBJ1-2	CASSQDRATYGYTF	TGCGCCAGCAGCCAAGACCGGGCTACCTATGGCTACACCTTC
TRBD2	TRBV27	NA	TRBJ2-5	CASSPLAGGWETQYF	TGTGCCAGCAGTCCCTTAGCGGGGGGATGGGAGACCCAGTACTTC
NA	TRBV30	NA	TRBJ1-4	CAWQTDEKLFF	TGTGCCTGGCAGACGGATGAAAAACTGTTTTTT
NA	TRBV4-1	NA	TRBJ2-1	CASSQEGGYGEQFF	TGCGCCAGCAGCCAAGAAGGAGGATATGGCGAGCAGTTCTTC
NA	TRBV7-2	NA	TRBJ1-1	CASSTRGIAEAFF	TGTGCCAGCTCGACACGGGGTATAGCTGAAGCTTTCTTT
NA	TRBV20-1	NA	TRBJ2-5	CSAPRSGSLRETQYF	TGCAGTGCTCCTAGATCAGGGAGCTTAAGGGAGACCCAGTACTTC
NA	TRBV7-2	NA	TRBJ1-1	CASSADRQNTEAFF	TGTGCCAGCAGCGCGGACAGACAGAACACTGAAGCTTTCTTT
NA	TRBV5-1	NA	TRBJ2-5	CASSLGQGWKTQYF	TGCGCCAGCAGCTTGGGGCAGGGCTGGAAGACCCAGTACTTC
NA	TRBV7-9	NA	TRBJ2-3	CASSPEVGTQYF	TGTGCCAGCAGCCCAGAGGTCGGCACGCAGTATTTT
NA	TRBV20-1	NA	TRBJ1-1	CSARDGGASTEAFF	TGCAGTGCTAGAGATGGGGGCGCGAGCACTGAAGCTTTCTTT
NA	TRBV7-9	NA	TRBJ2-7	CASSLVGAEPYEQYF	TGTGCCAGCAGCTTAGTGGGGGCAGAACCCTACGAGCAGTACTTC
TRBD1	TRBV27	once	TRBJ1-1	CASMYRTGVTEAFF	TGTGCCAGTATGTACCGGACAGGGGTCACTGAAGCTTTCTTT
NA	TRBV4-3	NA	TRBJ2-3	CASSQEGAPVDTQYF	TGCGCCAGCAGCCAGGAGGGGGCGCCGGTAGATACGCAGTATTTT
NA	TRBV27	NA	TRBJ1-1	CASSLRGAWTEAFF	TGTGCCAGCAGTTTAAGAGGAGCTTGGACGGAAGCTTTCTTT
NA	TRBV7-6	NA	TRBJ2-6	CASSPTSAFPRATGANVLTF	TGTGCCAGCAGCCCAACAAGCGCGTTCCCTAGGGCAACTGGGGCCAACGTCCTGACTTTC
NA	TRBV2	NA	TRBJ1-3	CASRDPGGDTIYF	TGTGCCAGCAGGGACCCTGGCGGCGACACCATATATTTT
NA	TRBV5-1	NA	TRBJ2-2	CASSLSAGAGELFF	TGCGCCAGCAGCTTGTCTGCGGGCGCCGGGGAGCTGTTTTTT